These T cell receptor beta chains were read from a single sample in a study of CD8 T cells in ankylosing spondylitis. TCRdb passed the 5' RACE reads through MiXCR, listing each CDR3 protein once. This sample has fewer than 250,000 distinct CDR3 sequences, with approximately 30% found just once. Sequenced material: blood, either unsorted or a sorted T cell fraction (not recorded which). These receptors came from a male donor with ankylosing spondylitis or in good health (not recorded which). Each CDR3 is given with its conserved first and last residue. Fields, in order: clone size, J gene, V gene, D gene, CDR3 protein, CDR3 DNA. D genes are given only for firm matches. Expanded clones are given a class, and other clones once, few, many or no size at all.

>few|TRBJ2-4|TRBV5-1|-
CASSLERQAKNIQYF
TGCGCCAGCAGCTTGGAGCGCCAAGCCAAAAACATTCAGTACTTC
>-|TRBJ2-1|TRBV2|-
CASSEWGVSHNEQFF
TGTGCCAGCAGTGAGTGGGGGGTCTCGCACAATGAGCAGTTCTTC
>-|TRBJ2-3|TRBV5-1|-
CASAPGTDTQYF
TGCGCCAGTGCCCCCGGCACAGATACGCAGTATTTT
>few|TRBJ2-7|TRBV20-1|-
CSASLGQGGSEQYF
TGCAGTGCTAGTTTGGGGCAGGGGGGCTCCGAGCAGTACTTC
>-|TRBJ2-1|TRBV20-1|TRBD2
CSARDPGLDYNEQFF
TGCAGTGCTAGAGACCCCGGACTAGACTACAATGAGCAGTTCTTC
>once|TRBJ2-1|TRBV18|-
CASSPQQDNEQFF
TGTGCCAGCTCACCACAACAAGACAATGAGCAGTTCTTC
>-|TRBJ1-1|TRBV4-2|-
CASSQDRTMNTEAFF
TGTGCCAGCAGCCAAGATCGGACAATGAACACTGAAGCTTTCTTT
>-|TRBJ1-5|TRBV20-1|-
CSAREGGDKPQHF
TGCAGTGCCCGCGAGGGGGGGGATAAGCCCCAGCATTTT
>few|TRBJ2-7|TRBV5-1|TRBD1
CASSFGDRGKNEQYF
TGCGCCAGCAGCTTTGGGGACAGGGGGAAGAACGAGCAGTACTTC
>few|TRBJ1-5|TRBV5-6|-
CASSLGPRSGPQHF
TGTGCCAGCAGCTTGGGTCCTCGGAGTGGGCCCCAGCATTTT
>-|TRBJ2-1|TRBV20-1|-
CSAKGGGSYNEQFF
TGCAGTGCTAAGGGGGGGGGCTCCTACAATGAGCAGTTCTTC
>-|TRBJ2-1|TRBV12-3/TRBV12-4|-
CASHGPSSSYNEQFF
TGTGCCAGCCACGGTCCGAGTAGCTCCTACAATGAGCAGTTCTTC
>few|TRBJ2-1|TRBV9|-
CASSVGVPNEQFF
TGTGCCAGCAGCGTAGGCGTACCCAATGAGCAGTTCTTC
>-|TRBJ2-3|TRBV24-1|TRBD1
CATSDAQGANRHLGSTDTQYF
TGTGCCACCAGTGACGCACAGGGGGCAAACCGACACCTAGGTAGCACAGATACGCAGTATTTT
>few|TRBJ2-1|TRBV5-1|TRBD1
CASSLATGPFSYNEQFF
TGCGCCAGCAGCTTGGCGACAGGGCCTTTCTCCTACAATGAGCAGTTCTTC
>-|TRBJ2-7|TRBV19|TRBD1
CASSTGTGNGGEQYF
TGTGCCAGTAGTACCGGGACAGGGAATGGGGGCGAGCAGTACTTC
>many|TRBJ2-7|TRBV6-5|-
CASSYTNRDYEQYF
TGTGCCAGCAGTTACACAAACCGGGACTACGAGCAGTACTTC
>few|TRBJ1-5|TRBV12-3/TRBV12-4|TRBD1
CASSLGTGRNQPQHF
TGTGCCAGCAGTTTAGGGACAGGGAGAAATCAGCCCCAGCATTTT
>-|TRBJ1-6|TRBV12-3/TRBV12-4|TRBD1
CASSAGTGGNSPLHF
TGTGCCAGCAGCGCAGGGACAGGGGGTAATTCACCCCTCCACTTT
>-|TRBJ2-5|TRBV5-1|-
CASSLTAGSVETQYF
TGCGCCAGCAGCTTGACCGCGGGTTCGGTAGAGACCCAGTACTTC
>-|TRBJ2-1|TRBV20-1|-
CSARAASASSYNEQFF
TGCAGTGCTAGAGCTGCTAGCGCCAGCTCCTACAATGAGCAGTTCTTC
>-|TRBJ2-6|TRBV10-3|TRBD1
CAISEYGQGISGANVLTF
TGTGCCATCAGTGAGTACGGACAGGGGATCTCTGGGGCCAACGTCCTGACTTTC
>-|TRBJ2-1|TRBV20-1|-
CSARDPWRGGMWF
TGCAGTGCTAGAGATCCGTGGCGGGGAGGCATGTGGTTC
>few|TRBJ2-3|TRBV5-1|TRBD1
CASSWKQGTTDTQYF
TGCGCCAGCAGCTGGAAACAGGGGACGACAGATACGCAGTATTTT
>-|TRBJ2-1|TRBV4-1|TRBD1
CASSQGQGTNEQFF
TGCGCCAGCAGCCAAGGACAGGGGACGAATGAGCAGTTCTTC
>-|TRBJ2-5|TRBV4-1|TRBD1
CASSQDQGAQETQYF
TGCGCCAGCAGCCAGGACCAGGGGGCTCAAGAGACCCAGTACTTC
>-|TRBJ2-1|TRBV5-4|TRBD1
CASSTGQVLTSYNEQFF
TGTGCCAGCAGCACAGGACAGGTACTAACCTCCTACAATGAGCAGTTCTTC
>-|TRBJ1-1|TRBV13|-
CASTGNTEAFF
TGTGCCAGCACTGGGAACACTGAAGCTTTCTTT
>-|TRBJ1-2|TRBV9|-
CASSPEVGYRAQGYGYTF
TGTGCCAGCAGCCCCGAGGTCGGATACAGGGCTCAGGGCTATGGCTACACCTTC
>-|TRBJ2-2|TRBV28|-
CASSFAGAGGELFF
TGTGCCAGCAGTTTCGCCGGGGCAGGCGGGGAGCTGTTTTTT
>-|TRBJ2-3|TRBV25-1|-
CASSGTTDTDTQYF
TGTGCCAGCAGTGGGACGACGGACACAGATACGCAGTATTTT